The clone carrying this TCR beta chain was counted a single time. CDR1 and CDR2 from the germline V gene are LNHDA and SQIVND (reference sequence). Trimming took 3 bases from V and 3 from J; bases not matched to a gene: 4. This CDR3 is 15 amino acids long. These data are taken from a study of cytomegalovirus exposure and HLA in healthy donors. Whole-study context: About 79% of 398 genotyped donors fell in the Caucasian-associated ancestry cluster.

Use of 60 Vbeta and 13 Jbeta primers characterized the PCR. Methods used by the authors: An analysis performed later counted 72 million or so unique TCR beta chains (roughly 10 million of them shared). Here immunoSEQ multiplex PCR was the method, and the copy in TCRdb shows in-frame clones only, minus some. V and J calls and clone size follow that table, whereas D and trimming were derived from the DNA. Here the sample spans approximately 140,000 clones, around 76% being singletons. Sequences were obtained from PBMCs. This sequence originates from a woman aged 50 to 60 in good health and CMV-seronegative. The chain is built from TRBV19 and TRBJ1-1, with 10 positions matching TRBD1. The CDR3 here is CASSIPTGGYTEAFF. The CDR3 region has the DNA TGTGCCAGTAGTATCCCGACAGGGGGCTACACTGAAGCTTTCTTT.